The clone carrying this T cell receptor beta chain has just one count. This specimen belongs to a study of control samples from healthy donors and cancer patients. Sequencing used immunoSEQ multiplex PCR; TCRdb keeps in-frame clones, though not all of them. The sample consists of around 180,000 clones, roughly 92% of them appearing once. Germline V gives CDR1 LNHDA, CDR2 SQIVND (reference sequence). The CDR3 spans 17 residues. V lost 7 bases and J 1 base, leaving 19 bases between the germline ends. The chain carries TRBV19 and TRBJ2-2, with a possible D match to TRBD2 (6 bases). The sequence was collected from a woman between 18 and 29 years old in good health. The sample was blood. The CDR3 region has the DNA TGTGCCAGTACCCCTCGCCCAAGCGGGCGGAACACCGGGGAGCTGTTTTTT. Translating it yields CASTPRPSGRNTGELFF.